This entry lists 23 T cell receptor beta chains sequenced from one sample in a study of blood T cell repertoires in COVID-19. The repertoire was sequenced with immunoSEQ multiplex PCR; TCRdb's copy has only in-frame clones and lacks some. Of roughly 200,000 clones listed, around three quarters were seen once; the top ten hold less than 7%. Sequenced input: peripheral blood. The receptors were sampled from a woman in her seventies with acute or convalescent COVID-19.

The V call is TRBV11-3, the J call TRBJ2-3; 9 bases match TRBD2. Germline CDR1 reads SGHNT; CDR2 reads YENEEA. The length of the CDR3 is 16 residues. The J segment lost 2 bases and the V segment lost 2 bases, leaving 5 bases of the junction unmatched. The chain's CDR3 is CASSLRAGGPTDTQYF. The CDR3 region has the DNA TGTGCCAGCAGCTTACGTGCGGGAGGGCCCACAGATACGCAGTATTTT.

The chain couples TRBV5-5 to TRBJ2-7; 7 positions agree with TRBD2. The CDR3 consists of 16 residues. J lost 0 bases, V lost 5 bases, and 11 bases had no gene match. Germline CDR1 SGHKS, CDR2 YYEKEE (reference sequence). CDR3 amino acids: CASRTIAGKSSYEQYF. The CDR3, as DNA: TGTGCCAGCAGGACCATAGCGGGTAAGAGCTCCTACGAGCAGTACTTC.

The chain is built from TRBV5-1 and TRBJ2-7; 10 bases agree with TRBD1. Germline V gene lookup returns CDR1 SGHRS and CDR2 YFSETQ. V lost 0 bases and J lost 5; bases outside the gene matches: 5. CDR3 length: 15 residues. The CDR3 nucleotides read TGCGCCAGCAGCTTGGGCGGGGACAGGGGAAACGAGCAGTACTTC. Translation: CASSLGGDRGNEQYF.

The DNA of the CDR3 is TGTGCCAGCAGTGAGCAGGGCCTAGGGAATGAAAAACTGTTTTTT. It translates to CASSEQGLGNEKLFF. The rearrangement uses TRBV2 and TRBJ1-4, with TRBD1 as a possible D gene (5 bases). CDR3 length equals 15 residues. In germline, CDR1 is SNHLY, CDR2 FYNNEI. V shed 3 bases and J shed 5 bases, with 13 bases lying between them.

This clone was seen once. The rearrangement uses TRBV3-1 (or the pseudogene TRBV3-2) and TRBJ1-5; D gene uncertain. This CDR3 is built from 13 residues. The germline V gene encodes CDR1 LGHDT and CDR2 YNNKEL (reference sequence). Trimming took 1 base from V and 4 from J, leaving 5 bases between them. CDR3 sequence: CASSQGANQPQHF. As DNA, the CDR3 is TGTGCCAGCAGCCAAGGGGCAAATCAGCCCCAGCATTTT.

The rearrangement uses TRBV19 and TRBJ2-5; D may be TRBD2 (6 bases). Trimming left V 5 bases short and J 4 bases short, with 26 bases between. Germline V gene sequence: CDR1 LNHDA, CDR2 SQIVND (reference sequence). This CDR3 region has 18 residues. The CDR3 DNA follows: TGTGCCAGTAGTCCAAAGGGTCGAGGTAGCGGAAATCGAGAGACCCAGTACTTC. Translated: CASSPKGRGSGNRETQYF.

CDR3 DNA sequence: TGCAGCGTTGCGAGGACAGGTATGGACGAGCAGTACTTC. Its translation is CSVARTGMDEQYF. This chain connects TRBV29-1 to TRBJ2-7; 7 bases map to TRBD1. In germline, CDR1 is SQVTM, CDR2 ANQGSEA. The CDR3 extends over 13 amino acids. The V and J ends lost 4 bases and 5 bases, in that order; junction bases with no gene match: 8.

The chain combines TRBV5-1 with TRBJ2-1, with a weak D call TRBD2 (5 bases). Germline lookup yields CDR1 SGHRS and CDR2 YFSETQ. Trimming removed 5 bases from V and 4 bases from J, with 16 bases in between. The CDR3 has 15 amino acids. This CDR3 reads CASRGASYTYNEQFF. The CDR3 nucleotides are TGCGCCAGCAGGGGAGCTTCTTATACGTACAATGAGCAGTTCTTC.

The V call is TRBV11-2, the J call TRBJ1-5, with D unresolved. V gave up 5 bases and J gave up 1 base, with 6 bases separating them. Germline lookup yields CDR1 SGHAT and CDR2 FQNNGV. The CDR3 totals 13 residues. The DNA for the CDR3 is TGTGCCAGCAGCCCACTCAGCAATCAGCCCCAGCATTTT. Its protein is CASSPLSNQPQHF.

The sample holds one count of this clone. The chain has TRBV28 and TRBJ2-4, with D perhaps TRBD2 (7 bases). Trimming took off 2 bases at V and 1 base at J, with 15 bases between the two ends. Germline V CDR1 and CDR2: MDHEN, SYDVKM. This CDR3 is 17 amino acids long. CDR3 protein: CASSLGGAAKAKNIQYF. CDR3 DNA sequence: TGTGCCAGCAGTTTAGGGGGGGCCGCAAAGGCCAAAAACATTCAGTACTTC. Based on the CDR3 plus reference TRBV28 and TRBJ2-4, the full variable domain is DVKVTQSSRYLVKRTGEKVFLECVQDMDHENMFWYRQDPGLGLRLIYFSYDVKMKEKGDIPEGYSVSREKKERFSLILESASTNQTSMYLCASSLGGAAKAKNIQYFGAGTRLSVL.

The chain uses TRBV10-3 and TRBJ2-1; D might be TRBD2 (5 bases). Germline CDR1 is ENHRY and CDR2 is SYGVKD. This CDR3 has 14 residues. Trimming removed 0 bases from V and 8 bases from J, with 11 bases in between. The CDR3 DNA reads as TGTGCCATCAGTGAGTCAAGCGGTAAAGATGAGCAGTTCTTC. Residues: CAISESSGKDEQFF.

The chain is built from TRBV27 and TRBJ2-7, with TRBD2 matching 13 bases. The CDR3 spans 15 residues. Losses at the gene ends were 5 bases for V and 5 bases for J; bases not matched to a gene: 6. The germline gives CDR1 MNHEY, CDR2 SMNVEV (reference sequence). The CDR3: CASSTGLAGVNEQYF. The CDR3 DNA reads TGTGCCAGCAGTACCGGACTAGCGGGAGTGAACGAGCAGTACTTC.

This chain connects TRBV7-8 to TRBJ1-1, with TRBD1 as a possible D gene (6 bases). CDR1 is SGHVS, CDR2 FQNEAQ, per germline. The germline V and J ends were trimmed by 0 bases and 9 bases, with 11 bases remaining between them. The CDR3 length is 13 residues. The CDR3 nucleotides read TGTGCCAGCAGCTTAGCGACAGGTACTAAAGCTTTCTTT. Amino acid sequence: CASSLATGTKAFF.

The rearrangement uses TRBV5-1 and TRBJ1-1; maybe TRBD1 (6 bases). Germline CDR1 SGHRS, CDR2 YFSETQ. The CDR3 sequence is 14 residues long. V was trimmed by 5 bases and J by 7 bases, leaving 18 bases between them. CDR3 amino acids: CASRPRTAANEAFF. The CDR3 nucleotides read TGCGCCAGCAGGCCGCGGACAGCCGCCAATGAAGCTTTCTTT.

The CDR3 here is CASSFIATGGTEAFF. CDR3 in DNA: TGTGCCAGCAGTTTCATTGCGACGGGGGGGACTGAAGCTTTCTTT. The chain links TRBV28 to TRBJ1-1; maybe TRBD1 (5 bases). CDR1 and CDR2 (germline): MDHEN, SYDVKM. V lost 3 bases, J lost 5 bases, and 16 bases lay in between. This CDR3 is 15 amino acids long.

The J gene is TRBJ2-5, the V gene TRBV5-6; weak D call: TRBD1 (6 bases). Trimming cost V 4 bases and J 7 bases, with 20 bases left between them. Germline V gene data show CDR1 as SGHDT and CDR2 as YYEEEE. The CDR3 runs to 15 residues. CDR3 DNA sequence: TGTGCCAGCAGCGCCCGGACAGTCCGGAGATGGACCCAGTACTTC. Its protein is CASSARTVRRWTQYF.

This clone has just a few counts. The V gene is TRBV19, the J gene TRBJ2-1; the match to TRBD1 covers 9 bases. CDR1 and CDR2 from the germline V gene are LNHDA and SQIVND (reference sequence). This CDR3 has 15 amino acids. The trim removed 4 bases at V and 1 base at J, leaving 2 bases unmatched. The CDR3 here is CASSKDRGSYNEQFF. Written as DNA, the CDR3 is TGTGCCAGTAGTAAGGACAGGGGATCCTACAATGAGCAGTTCTTC.

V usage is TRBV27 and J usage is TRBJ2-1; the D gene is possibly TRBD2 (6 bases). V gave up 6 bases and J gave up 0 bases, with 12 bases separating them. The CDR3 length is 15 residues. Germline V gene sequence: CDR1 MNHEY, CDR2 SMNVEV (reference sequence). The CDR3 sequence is CASRLAISSYNEQFF. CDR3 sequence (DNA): TGTGCCAGCAGGCTAGCGATAAGCTCCTACAATGAGCAGTTCTTC.

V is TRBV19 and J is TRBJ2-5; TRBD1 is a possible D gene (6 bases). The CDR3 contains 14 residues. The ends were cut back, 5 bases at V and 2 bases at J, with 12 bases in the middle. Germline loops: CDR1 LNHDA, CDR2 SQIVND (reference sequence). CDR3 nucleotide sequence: TGTGCCAGTAGTGTGGGACAACATCAAGAGACCCAGTACTTC. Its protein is CASSVGQHQETQYF.

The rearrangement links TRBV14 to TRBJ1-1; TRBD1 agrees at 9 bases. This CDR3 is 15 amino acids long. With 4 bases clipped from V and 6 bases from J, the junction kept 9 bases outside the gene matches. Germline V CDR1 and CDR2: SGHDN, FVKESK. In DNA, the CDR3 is TGTGCCAGCAGCCCTTTAGACGGGACAGGGTCTGAAGCTTTCTTT. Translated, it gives CASSPLDGTGSEAFF. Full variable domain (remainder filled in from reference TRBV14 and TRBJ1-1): EAGVTQFPSHSVIEKGQTVTLRCDPISGHDNLYWYRRVMGKEIKFLLHFVKESKQDESGMPNNRFLAERTGGTYSTLKVQPAELEDSGVYFCASSPLDGTGSEAFFGQGTRLTVV.

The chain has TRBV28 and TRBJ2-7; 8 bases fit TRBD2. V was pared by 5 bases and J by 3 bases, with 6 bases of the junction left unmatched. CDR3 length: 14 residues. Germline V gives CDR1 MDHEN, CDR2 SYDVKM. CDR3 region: CASSLLTSVYEQYF. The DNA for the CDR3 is TGTGCCAGCAGTCTCCTGACTAGCGTCTACGAGCAGTACTTC.

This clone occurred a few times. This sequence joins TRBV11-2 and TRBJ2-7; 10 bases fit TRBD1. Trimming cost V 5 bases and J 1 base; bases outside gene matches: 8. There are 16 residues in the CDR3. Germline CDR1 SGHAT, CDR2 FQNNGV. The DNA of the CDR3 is TGTGCCAGCAGCCACACCGGGACAGGGGCTTCCTACGAGCAGTACTTC. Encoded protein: CASSHTGTGASYEQYF.

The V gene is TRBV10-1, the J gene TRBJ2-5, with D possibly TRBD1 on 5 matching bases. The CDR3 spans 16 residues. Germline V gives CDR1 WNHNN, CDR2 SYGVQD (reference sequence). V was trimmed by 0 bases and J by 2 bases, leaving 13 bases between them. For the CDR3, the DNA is TGCGCCAGCAGTGAGTCGAAACCCGACAGTCAAGAGACCCAGTACTTC. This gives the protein CASSESKPDSQETQYF.